This entry lists 5 T cell receptor beta chains sequenced from one sample in a study of sequential checkpoint blockade in melanoma. Treatment meaning: randomized to nivolumab then ipilimumab (arm A) or the reverse (arm B). Clones were read by immunoSEQ multiplex PCR, and TCRdb kept only the in-frame ones, dropping some. The sample yields about 20,000 clones, roughly 80% seen once. The specimen was CD8+ T cells sorted from blood (inferred from file names), collected from a patient given nivolumab and ipilimumab in sequence. The origin of the receptors is a human donor with melanoma.

On this clone itself: One end of the junction does not line up with germline, which may come from a read error. The chain employs TRBV7-7 and TRBJ2-1; unclear D gene. This CDR3 comprises 14 residues. Germline values: CDR1 SSHAT, CDR2 FNYEAQ (reference sequence). CDR3 residues: CASSLSRSYNEQFF. In DNA form, the CDR3 reads TGTGCTAGCAGCTTAAGCAGGTCCTACAATGAGCAGTTCTTC.

The chain has TRBV5-3 and TRBJ2-7, with 8 bases matching TRBD1. TRBV5-3 is known as an ORF, though its function is uncertain. There are 13 residues in the CDR3. V shed 4 bases, J shed 2 bases, and the junction held 2 bases outside the gene matches. The CDR3 spells CARSTGQAYEQYF. The CDR3 bases are TGTGCCAGAAGCACGGGACAGGCCTACGAGCAGTACTTC.

In the case of this clone: One junction end does not reproduce the germline sequence, and a read error may be involved. V gene TRBV7-9 combines with J gene TRBJ1-2; TRBD1 agrees at 10 bases. The CDR3 consists of 16 residues. Germline V gene lookup returns CDR1 SEHNR and CDR2 FQNEAQ (reference sequence). The CDR3 here is CASSDLSGQGYYGHTF. The CDR3 DNA reads as TGTGCCAGCAGCGATTTATCGGGACAGGGGTACTATGGCCACACCTTC.

The chain combines TRBV14 with TRBJ2-7; TRBD1 matches at 8 bases. The germline V gene has CDR1 SGHDN and CDR2 FVKESK. V trimming: 2 bases; J trimming: 7 bases; junction bases outside the gene matches: 16. The length of the CDR3 is 17 residues. The CDR3 DNA is TGTGCCAGCAGCCAACCCTTGAAGGCAGGGGGCTGGGGAGAGCAGTACTTC. It is translated as CASSQPLKAGGWGEQYF.

This chain links TRBV4-1 with TRBJ2-5; perhaps TRBD2 as D (6 bases). This CDR3 comprises 16 residues. Deletions cut 0 bases from V and 5 bases from J, with 16 bases between. Germline V CDR1 and CDR2: MGHRA, YSYEKL. For the CDR3, the DNA is TGCGCCAGCAGCCAAGAGGCCGGGAGAGGATTGGAGACCCAGTACTTC. Its translation: CASSQEAGRGLETQYF.